These 14 T cell receptor beta chains share one sample of origin, sequenced in a study of blood T cell repertoires in COVID-19. The method was immunoSEQ multiplex PCR; TCRdb's version includes in-frame clones alone and lacks a portion of them. Among 90,000 to 150,000 clones listed, 70% to 90% were seen once. Material: peripheral blood. The receptors originated from a woman aged 45-65 years with active or convalescent COVID-19.

This chain joins TRBV27 and TRBJ2-5, with 9 bases that match TRBD1. The CDR3 loop spans 15 amino acids. Per germline, CDR1 MNHEY and CDR2 SMNVEV (reference sequence). With V trimmed by 5 bases and J by 4 bases, 8 bases remained unmatched. The DNA for the CDR3 is TGTGCCAGCAGTCCGACCGGGACAGGGTTAGAGACCCAGTACTTC. Its protein is CASSPTGTGLETQYF.

V usage is TRBV28 and J usage is TRBJ1-3, with D possibly matching TRBD1 (5 bases). The CDR3 is made up of 16 amino acids. CDR1 is MDHEN, CDR2 SYDVKM, per germline. Trimming pared 4 bases from V and 0 bases from J, leaving 13 bases between. The chain's CDR3 is CASSSIQGFSGNTIYF. CDR3 nucleotides: TGTGCCAGCAGTTCGATCCAGGGTTTCTCTGGAAACACCATATATTTT.

V is TRBV7-9 and J is TRBJ1-6; 8 bases line up with TRBD1. CDR1 and CDR2 (germline): SEHNR, FQNEAQ (reference sequence). The CDR3 contains 14 residues. V trimming: 7 bases; J trimming: 10 bases; junction bases outside the gene matches: 9. The CDR3 nucleotides read TGTGCCAGCACCGGACAGGGAGGGTACTCACCCCTCCACTTT. It is translated as CASTGQGGYSPLHF.

This clone has just one count. This rearrangement joins TRBV6-5 to TRBJ2-7; 7 bases line up with TRBD1. Germline CDR1 and CDR2: MNHEY and SVGAGI. There are 13 residues in the CDR3. V lost 2 bases to trimming and J lost 7 bases; unmatched junction nucleotides: 5. CDR3 DNA sequence: TGTGCCAGCAGTTACACAGGGGTGGGGGAGCAGTACTTC. Amino acids: CASSYTGVGEQYF.

The V and J genes are TRBV24-1 and TRBJ2-1, with 8 bases lining up with TRBD2. This CDR3 spans 16 amino acids. The ends lost 7 bases at V and 9 bases at J; junction bases unmatched: 16. Germline V lookup: CDR1 KGHDR, CDR2 SFDVKD. Here the CDR3 reads CATRNSGTPLRSEQFF. CDR3 DNA: TGTGCCACCAGGAATAGCGGGACTCCTCTGAGGAGTGAGCAGTTCTTC.

V usage is TRBV30 and J usage is TRBJ2-3; D is perhaps TRBD1 (6 bases). Trimming pared 4 bases from V and 6 bases from J, leaving 8 bases between. The V gene's germline CDR1 is GTSNPN and CDR2 SVGIG (reference sequence). The CDR3 covers 11 residues. The DNA of the CDR3 is TGTGCCTGGACCAGGGGTGATACGCAGTATTTT. Protein sequence: CAWTRGDTQYF.

The chain joins TRBV7-2 to TRBJ2-7, with 16 bases aligning to TRBD2. Germline loops: CDR1 SGHTA, CDR2 FQGNSA. The CDR3 is 19 amino acids. The V and J ends lost 4 bases and 7 bases, in that order; junction bases with no gene match: 16. Here the CDR3 DNA reads TGTGCCAGCAGCTATCTCCCGGGACTAGCGGGAGGGCCGGTGTGGGAGCAGTACTTC. As protein: CASSYLPGLAGGPVWEQYF.

The rearrangement uses TRBV27 and TRBJ2-7, with TRBD2 identical over 7 bases. The CDR3 runs 16 residues. Germline lookup yields CDR1 MNHEY and CDR2 SMNVEV (reference sequence). Trimming cost V 6 bases and J 1 base; bases outside gene matches: 12. CDR3 DNA: TGTGCCAGCAGCACTCGGGGGGACTGGAGGTCCTACGAGCAGTACTTC. Translation: CASSTRGDWRSYEQYF.

CDR3 coding DNA: TGTGCCAGCAGTTTAAGGGGTGGGGATAATTCACCCCTCCACTTT. It specifies CASSLRGGDNSPLHF. This sequence joins TRBV28 and TRBJ1-6; tentative D call: TRBD1 (5 bases). There are 15 residues in the CDR3. CDR1 MDHEN and CDR2 SYDVKM come from the germline V gene. Trimming removed 2 bases at V and 5 bases at J, with 10 bases between. The full variable domain, rest sourced from reference TRBV28 and TRBJ1-6, is DVKVTQSSRYLVKRTGEKVFLECVQDMDHENMFWYRQDPGLGLRLIYFSYDVKMKEKGDIPEGYSVSREKKERFSLILESASTNQTSMYLCASSLRGGDNSPLHFGNGTRLTVT.

V usage is TRBV7-2 and J usage is TRBJ2-5, with D possibly being TRBD2 (6 bases). Trimming removed 5 bases from V and 5 bases from J, with 15 bases in between. Germline-derived CDR1 and CDR2 are SGHTA and FQGNSA. The CDR3 length is 14 residues. The chain's CDR3 is CASSPDAGWETQYF. CDR3 DNA sequence: TGTGCCAGCAGCCCAGACGCGGGATGGGAGACCCAGTACTTC.

The rearrangement uses TRBV11-2 and TRBJ2-5; D possibly corresponds to TRBD2 (6 bases). Germline V lookup: CDR1 SGHAT, CDR2 FQNNGV. The CDR3 loop spans 13 amino acids. V shed 0 bases and J shed 9 bases, with 11 bases lying between them. CDR3 coding DNA: TGTGCCAGCAGCTTAGAAGGGCGCGGGGCCCAGTACTTC. Its protein product is CASSLEGRGAQYF.

The gene calls are TRBV30 and TRBJ1-5, with D possibly matching TRBD1 (5 bases). The V and J ends lost 4 bases and 5 bases respectively, with 15 bases between them. CDR3 length: 14 amino acids. Germline V gives CDR1 GTSNPN, CDR2 SVGIG (reference sequence). The CDR3: CAWTGQGRDQPQHF. The DNA of the CDR3 is TGTGCCTGGACCGGGCAGGGTAGGGATCAGCCCCAGCATTTT.

The rearrangement links TRBV27 to TRBJ2-1; D is unresolved. The CDR3 has 13 residues. In germline, CDR1 is MNHEY, CDR2 SMNVEV (reference sequence). V lost 8 bases to trimming and J lost 2 bases, with 10 bases between them. CDR3 nucleotide sequence: TGTGCCAGCCACCCGCGGACCTACAATGAGCAGTTCTTC. Translation gives CASHPRTYNEQFF.

This clone has just one count. The chain recombines TRBV5-1 with TRBJ2-1; TRBD2 matches 11 bases. V trimming: 3 bases; J trimming: 3 bases; junction bases outside the gene matches: 2. CDR1 and CDR2 (germline): SGHRS, YFSETQ. CDR3 length: 15 amino acids. The CDR3 sequence is CASSSGTSGYNEQFF. The CDR3 nucleotides read TGCGCCAGCAGCTCTGGGACTAGCGGCTACAATGAGCAGTTCTTC.